These 9 T cell receptor beta chains were sequenced from one sample in a study of glioma-infiltrating T cells after dendritic cell vaccination. TCRdb's copy holds only in-frame clones and misses some; the assay was immunoSEQ multiplex PCR. The sample holds roughly 100,000 clones, under 85% seen once. Regarding time point: after dendritic cell vaccination, including at tumor progression/relapse. The sequencing used blood, collected after dendritic cell vaccination. The receptors come from a human donor with glioblastoma.

The rearrangement uses TRBV5-1 and TRBJ2-3, with a possible D match to TRBD2 (5 bases). The CDR3 runs to 16 residues. The ends were cut back, 4 bases at V and 5 bases at J, with 20 bases in the middle. CDR1 is SGHRS and CDR2 is YFSETQ in the germline V gene. The CDR3 nucleotides are TGCGCCAGCAGCCCAAAATATGGACTTGTTGGAGATACGCAGTATTTT. This codes for CASSPKYGLVGDTQYF.

Note on this clone: Additional DNA sequences in this sample encode the identical CDR3. In DNA, the CDR3 is TGTGCCAGCAGCTTAATCCGAGCAGATACGCAGTATTTT. Its translation: CASSLIRADTQYF. The chain is built from TRBV7-7 and TRBJ2-3; D call uncertain. V gave up 2 bases and J gave up 4 bases, with 7 bases separating them. Germline V CDR1 and CDR2: SSHAT, FNYEAQ (reference sequence). The length of the CDR3 is 13 residues.

The genes are TRBV5-6 and TRBJ2-5, with D perhaps TRBD2 (5 bases). V was clipped by 1 base and J by 5 bases, with 12 bases between them. Germline V lookup: CDR1 SGHDT, CDR2 YYEEEE. This CDR3 is built from 14 residues. The chain's CDR3 is CASSLRRGGETQYF. Here the CDR3 DNA reads TGTGCCAGCAGCTTGAGACGGGGTGGGGAGACCCAGTACTTC.

The gene calls are TRBV7-3 and TRBJ2-1; 8 bases fit TRBD2. There are 17 residues in the CDR3. The trim removed 5 bases at V and 0 bases at J, leaving 9 bases unmatched. The germline CDR1 and CDR2 sequences are SGHTA and FQGTGA. DNA for the CDR3: TGTGCCAGCAGCCCCGGGGGGGGCGGTGGCTCCTACAATGAGCAGTTCTTC. It translates to CASSPGGGGGSYNEQFF.

Concerning this clone: Other DNA sequences from this sample encode an identical CDR3 as well. The chain links TRBV19 to TRBJ1-1; D remains unclear. Germline loops: CDR1 LNHDA, CDR2 SQIVND (reference sequence). V was cut by 6 bases and J by 0 bases, with 8 bases left in between. This CDR3 comprises 13 residues. CDR3 amino acids: CASSDMLNTEAFF. CDR3 in DNA: TGTGCCAGTAGCGACATGTTGAACACTGAAGCTTTCTTT.

Here the CDR3 reads CASRKGRVDGYTF. DNA for the CDR3: TGTGCCAGCAGAAAAGGGAGGGTCGATGGCTACACCTTC. The genes are TRBV6-1 and TRBJ1-2, with no clear D. Germline V gene data show CDR1 as MNHNS and CDR2 as SASEGT. The CDR3 loop spans 13 amino acids. The ends were cut back, 6 bases at V and 6 bases at J, with 14 bases in the middle.

This clone came up a few times. V usage is TRBV7-9 and J usage is TRBJ2-1; 7 bases fit TRBD1. The CDR3 sequence is 16 residues long. V shed 0 bases and J 4 bases; nucleotides not matched to a gene: 6. Germline CDR1 reads SEHNR; CDR2 reads FQNEAQ (reference sequence). The CDR3 sequence is CASSLALGTEYNEQFF. The CDR3 nucleotides are TGTGCCAGCAGCTTAGCACTGGGGACAGAGTACAATGAGCAGTTCTTC. Using reference TRBV7-9 and TRBJ2-1 for the parts outside the CDR3, the full variable domain is DTGVSQNPRHKITKRGQNVTFRCDPISEHNRLYWYRQTLGQGPEFLTYFQNEAQLEKSRLLSDRFSAERPKGSFSTLEIQRTEQGDSAMYLCASSLALGTEYNEQFFGPGTRLTVL.

The V gene is TRBV5-1, the J gene TRBJ2-5, with D maybe TRBD2 (5 bases). Germline assignment: CDR1 SGHRS and CDR2 YFSETQ. This CDR3 region has 14 residues. V was shortened by 0 bases and J by 5 bases, with 11 bases between the two germline ends. In DNA, the CDR3 is TGCGCCAGCAGCTTGGAACCCTCGGGGGAGACCCAGTACTTC. This encodes CASSLEPSGETQYF.

This clone has a single count. The J gene is TRBJ2-6, the V gene TRBV2, with a possible D match to TRBD1 (6 bases). Germline V gene data show CDR1 as SNHLY and CDR2 as FYNNEI. The CDR3 sequence is 17 residues long. V dropped 7 bases and J dropped 0 bases, with 16 bases sitting between them. CDR3 nucleotide sequence: TGTGCCAGCAACGACGGGGACACCAGCTCTGGGGCCAACGTCCTGACTTTC. Protein: CASNDGDTSSGANVLTF. Drawing the rest from reference TRBV2 and TRBJ2-6, the complete variable domain is EPEVTQTPSHQVTQMGQEVILRCVPISNHLYFYWYRQILGQKVEFLVSFYNNEISEKSEIFDDQFSVERPDGSNFTLKIRSTKLEDSAMYFCASNDGDTSSGANVLTFGAGSRLTVL.